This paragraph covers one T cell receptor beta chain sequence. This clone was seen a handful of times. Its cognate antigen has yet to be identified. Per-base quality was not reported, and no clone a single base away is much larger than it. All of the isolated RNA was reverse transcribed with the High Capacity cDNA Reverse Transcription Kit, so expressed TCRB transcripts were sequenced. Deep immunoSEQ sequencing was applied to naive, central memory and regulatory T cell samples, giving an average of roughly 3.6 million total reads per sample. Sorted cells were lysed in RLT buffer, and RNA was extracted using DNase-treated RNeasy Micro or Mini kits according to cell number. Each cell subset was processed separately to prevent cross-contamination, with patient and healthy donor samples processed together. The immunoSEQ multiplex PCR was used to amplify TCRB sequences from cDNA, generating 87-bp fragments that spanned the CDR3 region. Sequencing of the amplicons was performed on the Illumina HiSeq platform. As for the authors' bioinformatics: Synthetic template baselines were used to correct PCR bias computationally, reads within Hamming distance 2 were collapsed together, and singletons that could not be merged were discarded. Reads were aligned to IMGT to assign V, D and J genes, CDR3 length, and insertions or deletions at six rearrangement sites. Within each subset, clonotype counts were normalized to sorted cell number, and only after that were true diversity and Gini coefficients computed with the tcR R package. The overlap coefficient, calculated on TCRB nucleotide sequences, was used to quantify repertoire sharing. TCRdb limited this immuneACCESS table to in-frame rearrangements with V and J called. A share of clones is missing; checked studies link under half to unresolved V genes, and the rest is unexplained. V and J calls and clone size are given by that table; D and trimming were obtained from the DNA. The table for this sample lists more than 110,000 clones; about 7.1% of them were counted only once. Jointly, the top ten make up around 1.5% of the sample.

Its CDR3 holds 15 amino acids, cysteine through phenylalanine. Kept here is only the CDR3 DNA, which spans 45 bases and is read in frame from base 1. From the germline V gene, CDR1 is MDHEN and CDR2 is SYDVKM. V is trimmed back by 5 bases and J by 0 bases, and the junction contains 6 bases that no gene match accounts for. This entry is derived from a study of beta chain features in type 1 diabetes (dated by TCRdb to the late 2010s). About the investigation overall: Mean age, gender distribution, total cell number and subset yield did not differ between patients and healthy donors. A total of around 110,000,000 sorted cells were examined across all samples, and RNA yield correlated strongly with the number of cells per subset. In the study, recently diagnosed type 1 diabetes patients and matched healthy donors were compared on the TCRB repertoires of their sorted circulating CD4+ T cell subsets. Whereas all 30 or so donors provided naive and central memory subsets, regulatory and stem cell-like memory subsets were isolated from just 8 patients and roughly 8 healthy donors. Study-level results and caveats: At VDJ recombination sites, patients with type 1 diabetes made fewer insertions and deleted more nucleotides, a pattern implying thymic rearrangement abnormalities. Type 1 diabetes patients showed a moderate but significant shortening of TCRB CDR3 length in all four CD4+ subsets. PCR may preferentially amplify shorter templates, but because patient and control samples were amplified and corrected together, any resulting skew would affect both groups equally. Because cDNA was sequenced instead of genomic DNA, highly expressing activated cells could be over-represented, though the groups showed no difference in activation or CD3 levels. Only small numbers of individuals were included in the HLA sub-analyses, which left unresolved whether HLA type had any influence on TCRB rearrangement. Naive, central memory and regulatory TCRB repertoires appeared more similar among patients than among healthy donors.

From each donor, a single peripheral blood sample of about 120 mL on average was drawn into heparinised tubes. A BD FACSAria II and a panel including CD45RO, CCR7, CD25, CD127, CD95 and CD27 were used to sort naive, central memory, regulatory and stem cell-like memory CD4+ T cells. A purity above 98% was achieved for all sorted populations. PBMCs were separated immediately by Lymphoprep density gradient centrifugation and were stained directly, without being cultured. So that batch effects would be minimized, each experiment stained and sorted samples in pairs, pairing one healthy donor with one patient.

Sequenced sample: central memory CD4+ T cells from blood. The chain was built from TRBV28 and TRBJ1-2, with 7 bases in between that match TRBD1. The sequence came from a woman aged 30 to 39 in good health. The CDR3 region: CASSGPGTANYGYTF. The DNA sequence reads TGTGCCAGCAGTGGACCGGGGACAGCTAACTATGGCTACACCTTC.